This is a list of T cell receptor beta chains from one sample in a study of OX40 agonist ivuxolimab in advanced cancers. Repertoires were generated with immunoSEQ multiplex PCR, while TCRdb's copy carries only in-frame clones and drops some. This sample has tens of thousands of clones, with about 90% found just once. The specimen comprised CD4+ or CD8+ T cells sorted from blood, sampled in a trial of the OX40 agonist ivuxolimab. These receptors all stem from an adult with an advanced solid tumor such as melanoma, head and neck, liver or kidney cancer. CDR3s include the opening cysteine and the closing phenylalanine or tryptophan. The order of the fields is CDR3 length, D gene, J gene, clone size, V gene, CDR3 protein, CDR3 DNA. D genes are given only for firm matches. Size is omitted from some rows. Given values are once, few, many or a class for expanded clones.

>14|TRBD1|TRBJ1-4|once|TRBV2
CASHLDRGDEKLFF
TGTGCCAGCCACCTTGACAGGGGGGATGAAAAACTGTTTTTT
>15|-|TRBJ1-2|few|TRBV5-4
CASSSSETGNYGYTF
TGTGCCAGCAGCTCGTCTGAGACAGGAAACTATGGCTACACCTTC
>13|-|TRBJ2-2|-|TRBV11-3
CASSQHSTGELFF
TGTGCCAGCAGCCAACATAGCACCGGGGAGCTGTTTTTT
>16|TRBD1|TRBJ2-2|-|TRBV6-5
CASSSRGTANTGELFF
TGTGCCAGCAGTTCCAGGGGGACGGCGAACACCGGGGAGCTGTTTTTT
>15|TRBD2|TRBJ2-7|-|TRBV11-1
CASSPREAASYEQYF
TGTGCCAGCAGCCCACGGGAGGCCGCCTCCTACGAGCAGTACTTC
>16|-|TRBJ1-6|-|TRBV19
CASGGGGGAYNSPLHF
TGTGCCAGTGGTGGTGGGGGGGGTGCCTATAATTCACCCCTCCACTTT
>15|TRBD1|TRBJ1-2|-|TRBV7-8
CASSSPGQGMYGYTF
TGTGCCAGCAGCTCCCCTGGACAGGGAATGTATGGCTACACCTTC
>17|TRBD1|TRBJ2-3|-|TRBV4-2
CASSQDRGLASTDTQYF
TGTGCCAGCAGCCAAGATAGGGGGCTCGCTAGCACAGATACGCAGTATTTT
>15|-|TRBJ1-4|-|TRBV4-3
CASSQGGRSNEKLFF
TGCGCCAGCAGCCAAGGGGGACGCTCGAATGAAAAACTGTTTTTT
>14|-|TRBJ2-5|once|TRBV5-6
CASRALAGQETQYF
TGTGCCAGCAGAGCTTTGGCAGGGCAGGAGACCCAGTACTTC
>11|-|TRBJ1-6|-|TRBV20-1
CSARDNSPLHF
TGCAGTGCTAGAGATAATTCACCCCTCCACTTT
>14|-|TRBJ1-1|-|TRBV29-1
CSVFLSQRGTEAFF
TGCAGCGTTTTTTTGTCACAGCGCGGCACTGAAGCTTTCTTT
>14|-|TRBJ2-1|-|TRBV5-1
CASSPESSYNEQFF
TGCGCCAGCAGCCCTGAAAGCTCCTACAATGAGCAGTTCTTC
>15|-|TRBJ2-3|-|TRBV9
CASSVSVWGADTQYF
TGTGCCAGCAGCGTATCCGTTTGGGGTGCCGATACGCAGTATTTT
>15|-|TRBJ1-4|-|TRBV6-1
CASGGPAATNEKLFF
TGTGCCAGCGGAGGCCCGGCCGCAACTAATGAAAAACTGTTTTTT
>15|TRBD1|TRBJ2-7|-|TRBV6-1
CASSEMGQGVYEQYF
TGTGCCAGCAGTGAAATGGGACAGGGGGTCTACGAGCAGTACTTC
>12|-|TRBJ1-1|once|TRBV15
CATSRDIFPDFF
TGTGCCACCAGCAGAGATATCTTTCCAGATTTCTTT
>14|TRBD1|TRBJ1-2|-|TRBV9
CASSSRDSIYGYTF
TGTGCCAGCAGCTCTCGGGACAGCATATATGGCTACACCTTC
>17|-|TRBJ2-7|-|TRBV7-2
CASSLGPPDISSYEQYF
TGTGCCAGCAGCTTAGGTCCTCCGGACATAAGCTCCTACGAGCAGTACTTC
>14|-|TRBJ2-2|-|TRBV11-2
CASSRGVTAGELFF
TGTGCCAGCAGCCGTGGGGTGACCGCCGGGGAGCTGTTTTTT
>14|-|TRBJ1-1|few|TRBV2
CASSERGRNTEAFF
TGTGCCAGCAGTGAGAGGGGACGGAACACTGAAGCTTTCTTT
>11|-|TRBJ1-3|-|TRBV6-5
CASSFGNTIYF
TGTGCCAGCAGTTTCGGAAACACCATATATTTT
>14|-|TRBJ1-5|-|TRBV19
CASSITGGYQPQHF
TGTGCCAGTAGTATAACTGGGGGTTATCAGCCCCAGCATTTT
>15|-|TRBJ2-6|-|TRBV28
CASSFAGTGANVLTF
TGTGCCAGCAGTTTTGCGGGGACTGGGGCCAACGTCCTGACTTTC
>15|TRBD1|TRBJ1-1|-|TRBV19
CASSIGGQVNTEAFF
TGTGCCAGTAGTATAGGGGGACAGGTGAACACTGAAGCTTTCTTT
>14|TRBD1|TRBJ1-1|-|TRBV25-1
CASRSIQGATEAFF
TGTGCCAGCAGAAGTATACAGGGGGCTACTGAAGCTTTCTTT
>15|-|TRBJ1-2|-|TRBV10-3
CAISEVGQGGDGYTF
TGTGCCATCAGTGAAGTCGGGCAGGGAGGAGATGGCTACACCTTC
>14|-|TRBJ1-1|-|TRBV9
CASSSTGTAYEAFF
TGTGCCAGCAGCTCCACCGGGACGGCGTATGAAGCTTTCTTT
>15|TRBD2|TRBJ2-3|once|TRBV7-3
CASSPTSGSTDTQYF
TGTGCCAGCAGCCCAACTAGCGGAAGCACAGATACGCAGTATTTT
>13|-|TRBJ2-1|-|TRBV15
CATSPGAYNEQFF
TGTGCCACCAGCCCCGGGGCCTACAATGAGCAGTTCTTC
>14|-|TRBJ1-2|-|TRBV11-3
CASSSRRANYGYTF
TGTGCCAGCAGCTCGAGGAGGGCTAACTATGGCTACACCTTC
>14|TRBD1|TRBJ2-1|once|TRBV2
CASSVDRDHNEQFF
TGTGCCAGCAGTGTCGACAGGGACCACAATGAGCAGTTCTTC
>14|-|TRBJ2-2|-|TRBV7-8
CASVGLTNTGELFF
TGTGCCAGCGTAGGCCTGACGAACACCGGGGAGCTGTTTTTT
>12|-|TRBJ2-1|-|TRBV30
CAWSKVGNEQFF
TGTGCCTGGAGTAAGGTTGGAAATGAGCAGTTCTTC
>16|TRBD1|TRBJ1-6|-|TRBV28
CASGIGTGLVVSPLHF
TGTGCCAGTGGAATCGGGACAGGGTTAGTCGTCTCACCCCTCCACTTT
>16|TRBD2|TRBJ2-3|-|TRBV28
CASSFLSGRVTDTQYF
TGTGCCAGCAGTTTCCTTAGCGGGAGGGTCACAGATACGCAGTATTTT
>14|TRBD1|TRBJ1-2|-|TRBV30
CALNRDSLNYGYTF
TGTGCCTTGAACCGGGACAGTCTCAACTATGGCTACACCTTC
>14|-|TRBJ1-5|-|TRBV2
CASSLSASNQPQHF
TGTGCCAGCAGTCTGTCGGCTAGCAATCAGCCCCAGCATTTT
>15|-|TRBJ1-5|-|TRBV19
CASSEGGEVYQPQHF
TGTGCCAGTAGTGAGGGTGGTGAAGTATATCAGCCCCAGCATTTT
>14|-|TRBJ1-4|-|TRBV19
CASSIGTANEKLFF
TGTGCCAGTAGTATAGGCACCGCGAATGAAAAACTGTTTTTT
>12|-|TRBJ2-7|-|TRBV10-1
CASSDNSYEQYF
TGCGCCAGCAGTGATAATTCCTACGAGCAGTACTTC
>14|-|TRBJ1-2|few|TRBV6-5
CASSSPQRNYGYTF
TGTGCCAGCAGTTCCCCCCAGCGTAACTATGGCTACACCTTC
>11|TRBD1|TRBJ1-2|-|TRBV10-3
CAISQGDGYTF
TGTGCCATCAGCCAGGGGGATGGCTACACCTTC
>12|-|TRBJ1-4|-|TRBV29-1
CSVEDPRRRLFF
TGCAGCGTTGAAGATCCCCGGAGGCGGCTGTTTTTT